These 10 T cell receptor beta chains were sequenced from one sample in a study of CD8 T cells in Susac syndrome. Random-hexamer reverse transcription was applied to about 0.5 to 1 ug RNA. TCRdb reanalysed the immunoSEQ multiplex PCR reads using MiXCR and keeps one entry per CDR3 protein. The repertoire holds more than 55,000 distinct CDR3 sequences, with 96% as singletons. Sequencing was carried out using CD4+ T cells from PBMCs. These receptors all stem from a human donor with multiple sclerosis.

The rearrangement links TRBV24-1 to TRBJ2-3; 8 bases are shared with TRBD2. Trimming took 5 bases from V and 0 from J; bases not matched to a gene: 9. Germline lookup yields CDR1 KGHDR and CDR2 SFDVKD. The CDR3 is 17 residues long. The CDR3 region has the DNA TGTGCCACCAGTGTGGCCAGCGGGGGCCCTAGCACAGATACGCAGTATTTT. Encoded protein: CATSVASGGPSTDTQYF.

The chain is built from TRBV6-5 and TRBJ1-1; D might be TRBD1 (6 bases). Germline CDR1 reads MNHEY; CDR2 reads SVGAGI. Trimming cost V 6 bases and J 2 bases, with 10 bases left between them. This CDR3 has 13 residues. The CDR3 region is CASRRQENTEAFF. In DNA form, the CDR3 reads TGTGCCAGCAGGCGACAGGAAAACACTGAAGCTTTCTTT.

The chain has TRBV7-2 and TRBJ2-7; the match to TRBD2 covers 7 bases. This CDR3 is built from 16 residues. Germline CDR1 reads SGHTA; CDR2 reads FQGNSA. V lost 7 bases to trimming and J lost 4 bases; unmatched junction nucleotides: 16. CDR3 bases: TGTGCCAGCACCGTCAGCCCGAGCGGGGCCTCTTACGAGCAGTACTTC. This translates into CASTVSPSGASYEQYF.

This clonotype was picked up one time. This chain links TRBV11-2 with TRBJ2-7; TRBD1 might be the D (6 bases). Looked up from germline, CDR1 is SGHAT and CDR2 is FQNNGV. Trimming shortened V by 6 bases and J by 0 bases, and 15 bases separated the two germline ends. This CDR3 comprises 15 residues. The CDR3 region is CASRTLRGSSYEQYF. For the CDR3, the DNA is TGTGCCAGCAGGACCCTGAGGGGGAGCTCCTACGAGCAGTACTTC.

The V call is TRBV6-5, the J call TRBJ1-1, with no clear D. The germline V and J ends were trimmed by 0 bases and 7 bases, with 9 bases remaining between them. The CDR3 totals 13 residues. Per germline, CDR1 MNHEY and CDR2 SVGAGI. This CDR3 is CASSYSVVGEAFF. CDR3 sequence (DNA): TGTGCCAGCAGTTACTCTGTTGTGGGTGAAGCTTTCTTT.

This clonotype was picked up one time. The V and J genes are TRBV12-3 or TRBV12-4 and TRBJ2-1; D might be TRBD1 or TRBD2, each matching 5 bases. V shed 6 bases and J shed 8 bases, with 29 bases lying between them. The CDR3 totals 18 residues. The DNA of the CDR3 is TGTGCCAGCAGCCTCCCGAGTCCGACGAGCTCACGGGGCTATGAGCAGTTCTTC. Amino acid sequence: CASSLPSPTSSRGYEQFF.

The rearrangement links TRBV7-4 to TRBJ2-2, with D maybe TRBD1 (6 bases). Per the germline V gene, CDR1 is SGHVT and CDR2 is SQSDAQ. Trimming took 3 bases from V and 6 from J, leaving 8 bases between them. There are 13 residues in the CDR3. The chain's CDR3 is CASSFRTAGELFF. CDR3 DNA: TGTGCCAGCAGCTTCAGGACAGCCGGGGAGCTGTTTTTT.

This chain joins TRBV7-2 and TRBJ2-2; 10 nucleotides match TRBD1. Germline values: CDR1 SGHTA, CDR2 FQGNSA. The CDR3 length is 16 residues. J lost 1 base, V lost 5 bases, and 4 bases had no gene match. The CDR3 sequence is CASSPDRGQNTGELFF. CDR3 bases: TGTGCCAGCAGCCCCGACAGGGGGCAGAACACCGGGGAGCTGTTTTTT.

The chain joins TRBV5-6 to TRBJ1-5; no reliable D call. Germline CDR1 SGHDT, CDR2 YYEEEE. The V end lost 1 base, the J end lost 7 bases, and 15 bases lay between the germline ends. The CDR3 has 15 residues. For the CDR3, the DNA is TGTGCCAGCAGCTTGTATCCCGCAGCTCCCCAGCCCCAGCATTTT. This codes for CASSLYPAAPQPQHF. Combining the CDR3 with reference TRBV5-6 and TRBJ1-5 gives the whole variable domain DAGVTQSPTHLIKTRGQQVTLRCSPKSGHDTVSWYQQALGQGPQFIFQYYEEEERQRGNFPDRFSGHQFPNYSSELNVNALLLGDSALYLCASSLYPAAPQPQHFGDGTRLSIL.

The chain employs TRBV27 and TRBJ2-7; D unresolved. The CDR3 runs to 15 residues. V was cut by 4 bases and J by 1 base, with 14 bases left in between. Germline lookup yields CDR1 MNHEY and CDR2 SMNVEV (reference sequence). CDR3 DNA: TGTGCCAGCAGTTCAATTGTGAGGTCTTCCTACGAGCAGTACTTC. The encoded protein is CASSSIVRSSYEQYF.